This TCR beta chain derives from a study of technical replicates of blood from several donors. The repertoire was sequenced with immunoSEQ multiplex PCR; TCRdb's copy has only in-frame clones and lacks some. In the table there are some 67,000 clones, nearly 98% of which are singletons. CDR1 LNHDA and CDR2 SQIVND come from the germline V gene (reference sequence). The CDR3 is 17 residues long. J lost 3 bases, V lost 5 bases, and 12 bases had no gene match. Sequenced input: T cells isolated from PBMCs. This rearrangement joins TRBV19 to TRBJ2-2; 7 nucleotides line up with TRBD1. The source is a human donor in good health. In DNA form, the CDR3 reads TGTGCCAGTAGTCCTCAGACAGGGCGGCCGCACACCGGGGAGCTGTTTTTT. Its protein is CASSPQTGRPHTGELFF.